This T cell receptor beta chain was sequenced for a study of vaccination effects on CD4 cells after COVID-19. At the end of 9 to 11 days of culture, CD4+ T cells were isolated. This CDR3 has 16 residues. Germline V gene data show CDR1 as LNHDA and CDR2 as SQIVND (reference sequence). The J segment lost 2 bases and the V segment lost 2 bases, leaving 4 bases of the junction unmatched. Notes on this clone: Its specificity is unknown.

Measured with immunoSEQ multiplex PCR; TCRdb has only the in-frame clones, and not every one. The sample lists tens of thousands of clones; roughly 80% were seen once. The TCR originated in a human donor who had a prior SARS-CoV-2 infection. Source: CD4+ T cells from PBMCs cultured without peptide, taken before COVID-19 vaccination. The V call is TRBV19, the J call TRBJ2-7, with 12 bases aligning to TRBD2. The CDR3, as DNA: TGTGCCAGTAGTATATCCCTAGCGGGAGGGCCCTACGAGCAGTACTTC. Amino acid sequence: CASSISLAGGPYEQYF.